The source of this T cell receptor (beta chain) is a study of CD4 T cells in relation to SARS-CoV-2 and coronaviruses. General study results and limits: Pre-pandemic and post-infection samples never came from the same donor. This crossreactivity analysis covered spike protein alone, no other viral proteins.

The unexposed donors gave CD4+ T cells in 2011-2018, prior to COVID-19. Isolation of CD4+ T cells took place after less than twelve days in culture. Clones were sequenced by immunoSEQ multiplex PCR, and TCRdb holds only the in-frame ones, with some missing. The sample holds about 26,000 clones, roughly four fifths seen once. V lost 0 bases to trimming and J lost 0 bases, with 7 bases between them. Germline V CDR1 and CDR2: SGHRS, YFSETQ. The CDR3 runs to 16 residues. This clone appeared once. Its target is not known. This sequence was found in a human donor in good health. The chain is built from TRBV5-1 and TRBJ2-6; no definite D call. Input material: CD4+ T cells from PBMCs, cultured in vitro. Here the CDR3 DNA reads TGCGCCAGCAGCTTGGACCCTAACTCTGGGGCCAACGTCCTGACTTTC. Protein product: CASSLDPNSGANVLTF.